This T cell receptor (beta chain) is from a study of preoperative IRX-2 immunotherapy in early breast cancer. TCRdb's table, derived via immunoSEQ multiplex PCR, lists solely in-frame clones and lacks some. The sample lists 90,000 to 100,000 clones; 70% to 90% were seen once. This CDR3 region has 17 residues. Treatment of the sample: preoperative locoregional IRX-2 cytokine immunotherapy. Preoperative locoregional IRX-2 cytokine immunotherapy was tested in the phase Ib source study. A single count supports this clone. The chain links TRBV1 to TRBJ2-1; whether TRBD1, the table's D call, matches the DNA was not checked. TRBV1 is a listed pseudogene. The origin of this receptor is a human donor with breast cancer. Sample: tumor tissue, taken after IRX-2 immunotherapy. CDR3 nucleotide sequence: TGCGCCAGCAGCCAAGATCTTCAGTCCCTCTCCTACAATGAGCAGTTCTTC. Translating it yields CASSQDLQSLSYNEQFF.